Below are 4 T cell receptor beta chains sequenced from a single sample in a study of control samples from healthy donors and cancer patients. Profiled with immunoSEQ multiplex PCR; TCRdb holds only in-frame clones, not every one. Among tens of thousands of clones listed, roughly 89% were seen once. Specimen: blood. Receptor source: a man aged 50-60 years in good health.

This clone has only one observation. V is TRBV7-2 and J is TRBJ2-1; no definite D call. Germline V lookup: CDR1 SGHTA, CDR2 FQGNSA. Trimming took off 3 bases at V and 9 bases at J, with 9 bases between the two ends. The CDR3 spans 12 residues. The CDR3 sequence: CASSFGSAEQFF. Written as DNA, the CDR3 is TGTGCCAGCAGCTTTGGGTCTGCTGAGCAGTTCTTC.

The chain joins TRBV6-5 to TRBJ1-4; D gene unclear. This CDR3 has 11 amino acids. Germline lookup yields CDR1 MNHEY and CDR2 SVGAGI. Trimming shortened V by 6 bases and J by 8 bases, and 7 bases separated the two germline ends. The CDR3 region is CASRQSEKLFF. Written as DNA, the CDR3 is TGTGCCAGCAGGCAGAGCGAAAAACTGTTTTTT.

J is TRBJ2-1 and V is TRBV19; 9 bases are a match to TRBD2. The V and J ends lost 3 bases and 7 bases, in that order; junction bases with no gene match: 16. CDR1 and CDR2 from the germline V gene are LNHDA and SQIVND (reference sequence). This CDR3 has 18 residues. The chain's CDR3 is CASSMSPIIKRGANEQFF. The DNA for the CDR3 is TGTGCCAGTAGTATGTCACCTATTATCAAGCGGGGGGCTAATGAGCAGTTCTTC.

This sequence joins TRBV5-4 and TRBJ2-1; TRBD2 is a possible D gene (6 bases). The CDR3 length is 16 residues. Between the trimmed V and J ends, which lost 0 bases and 4 bases, there was a span of 14 bases. The germline CDR1 and CDR2 sequences are SGHNT and YYREEE (reference sequence). The CDR3 DNA reads TGTGCCAGCAGCTTGGGGAGGGATATCTCTTACAATGAGCAGTTCTTC. This sequence encodes CASSLGRDISYNEQFF.